Listed below are T cell receptor beta chains from one sample, sequenced in a study of T cells expressing NK-cell markers. Reanalyzing the 5' RACE reads, TCRdb keeps one entry per CDR3 protein, without DNA. This sample's table has about 21,000 distinct CDR3 sequences. Material: blood T cells: a sorted CD56 or NKG2C T cell subset, CD4+ or CD8+ T cells, or bulk PBMC T cells (not recorded which). These receptor sequences come from a man aged 18 to 69 in good health. Both conserved end residues are part of each CDR3. The order of the fields is J gene, clone size, V gene, CDR3 protein. Clone size, where shown, is once, few, many, or a class for clones that have expanded.

J: TRBJ1-5
size: NA
V: TRBV20-1
CDR3: CSAREMGNQPQHF

J: TRBJ2-7
size: NA
V: TRBV27
CDR3: CASSLAGYGHEQYF

J: TRBJ2-2
size: NA
V: TRBV19
CDR3: CASSENTGELFF

J: TRBJ2-2
size: NA
V: TRBV11-2
CDR3: CASSLSLAGRITGELFF

J: TRBJ2-5
size: medium-sized
V: TRBV20-1
CDR3: CSATQAGQQETQYF

J: TRBJ1-2
size: NA
V: TRBV7-9
CDR3: CAGLRGEGYTF

J: TRBJ1-5
size: NA
V: TRBV29-1
CDR3: CSVAGEASNQPQHF

J: TRBJ1-4
size: NA
V: TRBV29-1
CDR3: CSVALGSNEKLFF

J: TRBJ2-6
size: NA
V: TRBV12-3/TRBV12-4
CDR3: CASSLRRKNSGANVLTF

J: TRBJ2-7
size: NA
V: TRBV5-6
CDR3: CASSPRQGAYYEQYF

J: TRBJ1-1
size: NA
V: TRBV30
CDR3: CAWSRTGGSTTEAFF

J: TRBJ1-5
size: NA
V: TRBV10-3
CDR3: CAISESYNQPQHF

J: TRBJ2-1
size: NA
V: TRBV6-5
CDR3: CASSTGQGRLNEQFF

J: TRBJ2-2
size: NA
V: TRBV10-2
CDR3: CASSLAQGTGELFF

J: TRBJ2-7
size: NA
V: TRBV15
CDR3: CATRGTSYGEQYF

J: TRBJ2-7
size: NA
V: TRBV6-1
CDR3: CASSELRGTSSHEQYF

J: TRBJ2-7
size: NA
V: TRBV28
CDR3: CASKGSGTGSSYEQYF

J: TRBJ2-7
size: NA
V: TRBV5-1
CDR3: CASRAEFEQYF

J: TRBJ2-7
size: NA
V: TRBV7-8
CDR3: CASSAGPLYEQYF

J: TRBJ2-1
size: NA
V: TRBV12-3/TRBV12-4
CDR3: CASRQTGTSGRGEQFF

J: TRBJ2-3
size: NA
V: TRBV2
CDR3: CASRDLGGTDTQYF

J: TRBJ2-3
size: NA
V: TRBV4-2
CDR3: CASSQGQRGGTDTQYF

J: TRBJ2-7
size: NA
V: TRBV19
CDR3: CASRMRAGDPLEQYF

J: TRBJ2-2
size: NA
V: TRBV27
CDR3: CASSLAGGNTGELFF

J: TRBJ2-5
size: NA
V: TRBV4-1
CDR3: CASSQAVTSGGRAETQYF

J: TRBJ1-1
size: NA
V: TRBV4-3
CDR3: CASSQGGGLAEAFF

J: TRBJ2-1
size: NA
V: TRBV6-5
CDR3: CASRPGGGGIYNEQFF

J: TRBJ1-1
size: NA
V: TRBV20-1
CDR3: CSAYKLQGNTEAFF

J: TRBJ1-5
size: NA
V: TRBV7-8
CDR3: CASSSGFVQPQHF

J: TRBJ2-3
size: NA
V: TRBV7-3
CDR3: CASSPLGGKTDTQYF

J: TRBJ2-3
size: NA
V: TRBV12-3/TRBV12-4
CDR3: CASKPGQGYTDTQYF

J: TRBJ2-1
size: NA
V: TRBV7-9
CDR3: CASSRLSGGPYNEQFF

J: TRBJ2-1
size: NA
V: TRBV5-1
CDR3: CASSLWSGSSYNEQFF

J: TRBJ2-5
size: NA
V: TRBV6-5
CDR3: CASSYSGGLFDQETQYF

J: TRBJ2-5
size: NA
V: TRBV5-1
CDR3: CASSSELLGETQYF

J: TRBJ2-5
size: NA
V: TRBV29-1
CDR3: CSSRRGNGQETQYF